The source of this TCR beta chain is a study of cytomegalovirus exposure and HLA in healthy donors. PCR primers comprised 60 Vbeta and 13 Jbeta primers. Method: immunoSEQ multiplex PCR; TCRdb's copy keeps in-frame clones and lacks some. The sample shows over 100,000 clones, approximately 9% of them seen only once. This clone has just a few counts. This sequence was found in a woman aged 35 to 49 in good health and CMV-seropositive. Sample: PBMCs.

The CDR3 loop reads CASSGDSYNSPLHF. The DNA for the CDR3 is TGTGCCAGCAGTGGTGACAGCTATAATTCACCCCTCCACTTT. The rearrangement uses TRBV6-5 and TRBJ1-6, with D maybe TRBD1 (5 bases). Germline values: CDR1 MNHEY, CDR2 SVGAGI. The CDR3 consists of 14 residues. Trimming pared 5 bases from V and 3 bases from J, leaving 8 bases between.